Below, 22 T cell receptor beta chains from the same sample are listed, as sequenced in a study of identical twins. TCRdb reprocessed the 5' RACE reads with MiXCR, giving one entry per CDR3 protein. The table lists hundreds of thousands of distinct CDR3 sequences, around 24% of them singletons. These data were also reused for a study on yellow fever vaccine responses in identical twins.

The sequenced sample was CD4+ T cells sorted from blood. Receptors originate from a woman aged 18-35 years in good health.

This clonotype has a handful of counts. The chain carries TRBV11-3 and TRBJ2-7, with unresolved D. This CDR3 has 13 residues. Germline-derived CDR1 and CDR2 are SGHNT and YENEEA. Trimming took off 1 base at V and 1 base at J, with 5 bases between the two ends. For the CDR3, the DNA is TGTGCCAGCAGCTTAGGAGATTCCTACGAGCAGTACTTC. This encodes CASSLGDSYEQYF.

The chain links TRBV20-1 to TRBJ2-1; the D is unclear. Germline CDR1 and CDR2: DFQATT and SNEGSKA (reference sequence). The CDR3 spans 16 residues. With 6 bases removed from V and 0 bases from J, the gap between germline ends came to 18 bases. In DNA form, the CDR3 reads TGCAGTGCAAACCCCTCGACACGGCTCTCCTACAATGAGCAGTTCTTC. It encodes CSANPSTRLSYNEQFF.

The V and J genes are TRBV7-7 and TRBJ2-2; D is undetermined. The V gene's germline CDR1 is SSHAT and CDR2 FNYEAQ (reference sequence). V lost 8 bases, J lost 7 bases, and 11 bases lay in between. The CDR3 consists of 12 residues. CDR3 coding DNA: TGTGCCAGCGGCCTAGGATACGGGGAGCTGTTTTTT. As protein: CASGLGYGELFF.

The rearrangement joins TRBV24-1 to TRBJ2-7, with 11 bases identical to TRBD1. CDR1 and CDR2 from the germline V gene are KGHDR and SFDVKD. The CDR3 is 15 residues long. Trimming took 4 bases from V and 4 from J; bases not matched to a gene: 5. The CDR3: CATSEWDRGGYEQYV. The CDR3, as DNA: TGTGCCACCAGTGAATGGGACAGGGGGGGATACGAGCAGTACGTC.

CDR3 sequence: CASSLGTSRQETQYF. The CDR3 bases are TGCGCCAGCAGCTTAGGGACTTCCCGGCAAGAGACCCAGTACTTC. The chain carries TRBV5-1 and TRBJ2-5, with a possible D match to TRBD2 (6 bases). The CDR3 extends over 15 amino acids. Germline V gives CDR1 SGHRS, CDR2 YFSETQ. Trimming pared 2 bases from V and 2 bases from J, leaving 13 bases between.

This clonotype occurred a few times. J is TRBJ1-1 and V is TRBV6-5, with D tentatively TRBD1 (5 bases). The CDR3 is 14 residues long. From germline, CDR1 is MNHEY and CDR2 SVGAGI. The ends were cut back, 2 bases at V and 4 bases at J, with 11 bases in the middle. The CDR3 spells CASSYTGGSTEAFF. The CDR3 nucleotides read TGTGCCAGCAGTTACACGGGGGGGAGCACTGAAGCTTTCTTT.

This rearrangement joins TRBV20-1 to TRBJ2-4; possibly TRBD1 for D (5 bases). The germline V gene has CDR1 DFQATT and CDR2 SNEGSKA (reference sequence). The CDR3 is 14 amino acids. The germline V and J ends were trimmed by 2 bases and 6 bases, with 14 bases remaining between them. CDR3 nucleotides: TGCAGTGCTAGAAGTGCAGGGTCTGGAAACATTCAGTACTTC. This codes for CSARSAGSGNIQYF.

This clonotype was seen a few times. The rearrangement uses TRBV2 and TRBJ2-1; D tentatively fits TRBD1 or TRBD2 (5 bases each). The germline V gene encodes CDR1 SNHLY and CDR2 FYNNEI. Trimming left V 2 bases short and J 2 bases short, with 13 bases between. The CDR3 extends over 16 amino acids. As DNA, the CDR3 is TGTGCCAGCAGTGAACAAGGGACGCAGACCTACAATGAGCAGTTCTTC. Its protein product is CASSEQGTQTYNEQFF.

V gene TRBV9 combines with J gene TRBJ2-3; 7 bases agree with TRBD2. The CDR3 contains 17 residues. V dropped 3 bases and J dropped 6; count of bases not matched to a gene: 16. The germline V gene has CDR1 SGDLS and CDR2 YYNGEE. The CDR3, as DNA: TGTGCCAGCAGCGGCGAGGAGCGGCTAGCGGCCATGGATACGCAGTATTTT. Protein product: CASSGEERLAAMDTQYF. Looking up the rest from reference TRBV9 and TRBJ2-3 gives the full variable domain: DSGVTQTPKHLITATGQRVTLRCSPRSGDLSVYWYQQSLDQGLQFLIQYYNGEERAKGNILERFSAQQFPDLHSELNLSSLELGDSALYFCASSGEERLAAMDTQYFGPGTRLTVL.

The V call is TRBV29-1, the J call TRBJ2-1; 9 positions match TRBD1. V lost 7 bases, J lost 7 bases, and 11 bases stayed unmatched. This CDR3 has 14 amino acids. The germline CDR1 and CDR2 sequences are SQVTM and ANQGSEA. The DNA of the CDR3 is TGCAGCGCGTGGGGGGACAGGGTGTCGAATGAGCAGTTCTTC. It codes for CSAWGDRVSNEQFF.

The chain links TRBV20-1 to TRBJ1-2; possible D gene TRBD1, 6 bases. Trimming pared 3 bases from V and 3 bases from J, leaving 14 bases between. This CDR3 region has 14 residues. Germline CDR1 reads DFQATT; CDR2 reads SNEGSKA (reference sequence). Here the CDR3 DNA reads TGCAGTGCTAGCCGCCGGGGGCCGTACTATGGCTACACCTTC. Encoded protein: CSASRRGPYYGYTF.

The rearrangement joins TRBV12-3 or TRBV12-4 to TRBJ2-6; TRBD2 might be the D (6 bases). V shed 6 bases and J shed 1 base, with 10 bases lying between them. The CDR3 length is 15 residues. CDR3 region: CASRGLFSGANVLTF. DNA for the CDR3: TGTGCCAGCAGAGGACTATTTTCTGGGGCCAACGTCCTGACTTTC.

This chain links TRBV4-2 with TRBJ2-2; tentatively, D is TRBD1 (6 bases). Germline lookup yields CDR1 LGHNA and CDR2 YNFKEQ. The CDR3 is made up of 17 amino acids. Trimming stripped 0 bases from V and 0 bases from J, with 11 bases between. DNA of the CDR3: TGTGCCAGCAGCCAAGATCTATCAGGGGCGAACACCGGGGAGCTGTTTTTT. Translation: CASSQDLSGANTGELFF.

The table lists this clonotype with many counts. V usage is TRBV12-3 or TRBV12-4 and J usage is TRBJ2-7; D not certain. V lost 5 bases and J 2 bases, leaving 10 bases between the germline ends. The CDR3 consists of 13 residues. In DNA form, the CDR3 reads TGTGCCAGCAGTACTGACGTTCCCTACGAGCAGTACTTC. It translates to CASSTDVPYEQYF.

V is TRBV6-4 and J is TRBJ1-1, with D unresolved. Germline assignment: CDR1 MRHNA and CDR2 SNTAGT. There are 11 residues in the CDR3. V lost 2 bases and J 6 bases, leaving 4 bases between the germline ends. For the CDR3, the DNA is TGTGCCAGCAGTGACGGATCTGAAGCTTTCTTT. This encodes CASSDGSEAFF.

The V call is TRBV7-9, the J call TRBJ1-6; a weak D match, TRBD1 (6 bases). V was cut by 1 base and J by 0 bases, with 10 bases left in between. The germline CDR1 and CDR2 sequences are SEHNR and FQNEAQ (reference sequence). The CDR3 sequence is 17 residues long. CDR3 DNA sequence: TGTGCCAGCAGCTTAGAGGGGACACACTCCTATAATTCACCCCTCCACTTT. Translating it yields CASSLEGTHSYNSPLHF.

The CDR3 bases are TGCGCCAGCAGCTGGGGAAACTCCTACGAGCAGTACTTC. This translates into CASSWGNSYEQYF. The chain uses TRBV5-1 and TRBJ2-7, with no clear D. Germline CDR1 reads SGHRS; CDR2 reads YFSETQ. The CDR3 length is 13 residues. The V end lost 3 bases, the J end lost 0 bases, and 7 bases lay between the germline ends.

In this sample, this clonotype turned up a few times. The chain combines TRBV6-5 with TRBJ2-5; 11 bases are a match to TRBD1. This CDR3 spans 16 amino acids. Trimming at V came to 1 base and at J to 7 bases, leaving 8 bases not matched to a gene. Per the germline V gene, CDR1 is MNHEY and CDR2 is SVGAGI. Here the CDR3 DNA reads TGTGCCAGCAGTTACTTGGCGGCGGGGACAGGGGGGACCCAGTACTTC. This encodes CASSYLAAGTGGTQYF.

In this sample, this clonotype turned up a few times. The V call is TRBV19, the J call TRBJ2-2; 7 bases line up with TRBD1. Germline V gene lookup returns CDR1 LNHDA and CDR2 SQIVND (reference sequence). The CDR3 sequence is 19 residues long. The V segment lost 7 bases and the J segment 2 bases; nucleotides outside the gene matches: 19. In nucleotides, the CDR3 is TGTGCCAGTATAGGGGGACAGACGCTAGGAAGGTATAACACCGGGGAGCTGTTTTTT. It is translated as CASIGGQTLGRYNTGELFF.

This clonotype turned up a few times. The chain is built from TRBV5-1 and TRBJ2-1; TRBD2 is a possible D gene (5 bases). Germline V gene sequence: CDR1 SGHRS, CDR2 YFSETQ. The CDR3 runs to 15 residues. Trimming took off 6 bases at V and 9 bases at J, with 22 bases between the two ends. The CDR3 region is CASNERAGAVTEQFF. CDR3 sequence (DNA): TGCGCCAGCAACGAGAGGGCAGGTGCGGTTACTGAGCAGTTCTTC.

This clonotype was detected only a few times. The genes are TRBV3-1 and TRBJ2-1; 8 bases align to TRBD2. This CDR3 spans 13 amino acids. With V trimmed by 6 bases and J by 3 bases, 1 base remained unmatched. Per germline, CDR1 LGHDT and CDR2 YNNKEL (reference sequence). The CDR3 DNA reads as TGTGCCAGCAGGACTAGCGACTACAATGAGCAGTTCTTC. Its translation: CASRTSDYNEQFF.

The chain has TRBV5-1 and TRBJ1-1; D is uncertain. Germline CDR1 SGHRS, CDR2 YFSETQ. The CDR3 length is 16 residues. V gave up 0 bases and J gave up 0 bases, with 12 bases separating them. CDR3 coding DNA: TGCGCCAGCAGCTTGGATCAGCCTGGGTTGAACACTGAAGCTTTCTTT. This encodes CASSLDQPGLNTEAFF.